The rows below give T cell receptor beta chains drawn from one sample of a study of Graves' ophthalmopathy and Graves' hyperthyroidism. TCRdb used MiXCR to reprocess the multiplex PCR reads, holding one entry per CDR3 protein. The data show 560,000 or so distinct CDR3 sequences, roughly 39% seen once. The sample comprised peripheral blood or thyroid tissue (not recorded which). The receptors were gathered from an adult man with Graves' hyperthyroidism. The CDR3 runs from the conserved cysteine through the conserved F or W. The D gene is left open where the match is weak. Clone size appears in some rows only: once, few, many, or a class for an expanded clone.

>TRBV7-9|.|TRBJ1-1|.
TGTGCCAGCAGCTCCGCGGGGGGGGCTTTCTTT
CASSSAGGAFF
>TRBV6-2/TRBV6-3|few|TRBJ1-5|TRBD1
TGTGCCAGCAGTTACCCACAGGGGGTAAGGGGCAATCAGCCCCAGCATTTT
CASSYPQGVRGNQPQHF
>TRBV9|.|TRBJ2-7|.
TGTGCCGGCAGGACTGGAGACTACGAGCAGTACTTC
CAGRTGDYEQYF
>TRBV7-3|many|TRBJ1-1|.
TGTGCCAGCAGCTTACGGCGCGACACTGAAGCTTTCTTT
CASSLRRDTEAFF
>TRBV12-3/TRBV12-4|once|TRBJ1-1|.
TGTGCCAGCAGTTTGAAGCGGAACACTGAAACTTTCTTT
CASSLKRNTETFF
>TRBV24-1|many|TRBJ1-5|.
TGTGCCGCCAGCCGGGACAGCAATCAGCCCCAGCATTTT
CAASRDSNQPQHF
>TRBV10-3|.|TRBJ1-2|.
TGTGCCATCAGAACCGGGAACTATGGCTACACCTTC
CAIRTGNYGYTF
>TRBV29-1|.|TRBJ1-2|.
TGCAGCGTTGGGACAGAAGATGGCTACACCTTC
CSVGTEDGYTF
>TRBV7-6|many|TRBJ2-7|.
TGTGCCAGCAGCTCCTTTTCCGGGCGCGAGCAGTACTTC
CASSSFSGREQYF
>TRBV7-8|.|TRBJ2-7|.
TGTGCCAGCAGCTTAGGCTTGGGGGTAGAACGATACGAGCAGTACTTC
CASSLGLGVERYEQYF
>TRBV7-9|.|TRBJ2-7|.
TGTGCCAGCAGCTCCGCTTGGGAGGACTCCTACGAGCAGTACTTC
CASSSAWEDSYEQYF
>TRBV12-3/TRBV12-4|few|TRBJ1-5|TRBD1
TGTGCCAGCAGTTTTCAAAGACAGGGGAGCAATCAGCCCCAGCATTTT
CASSFQRQGSNQPQHF
>TRBV7-9|many|TRBJ1-1|.
TGTGCCAGCAGCTTAGGATGGAGGACCACTGAAGCTTTCTTT
CASSLGWRTTEAFF
>TRBV7-2|many|TRBJ2-7|.
TGTGCCAGCAGCTGGAGTAGCTCCTACGAGCAGTACTTC
CASSWSSSYEQYF
>TRBV29-1|.|TRBJ1-6|.
TGCAGCGTCAGCCAGGGAGCCTATAATTCACCCCTCCACTTT
CSVSQGAYNSPLHF
>TRBV5-1|.|TRBJ1-1|.
TGCGTCAGCAGCGGTACGACAGGAATCACTGAAGCTTTCTTT
CVSSGTTGITEAFF
>TRBV4-1|many|TRBJ2-7|TRBD2
TGCGCCAGCAGCCGAGGGACTAGCGCCTCCTACGAGCAGTACTTC
CASSRGTSASYEQYF
>TRBV5-5|few|TRBJ2-7|TRBD1
TGTGCCAGCACTCACAGACAGGGGGCTTCCTACGAGCAGTACTTC
CASTHRQGASYEQYF
>TRBV7-9|.|TRBJ1-1|TRBD1
TGTGCCAGCGGCCCCGGGACAGAGGGTGAAGCTTTCTTT
CASGPGTEGEAFF
>TRBV19|.|TRBJ2-7|TRBD2
TGTGCCAGTAGTTCTTCAGGGAAGCGGGACTCCTACGAGCAGTACTTC
CASSSSGKRDSYEQYF
>TRBV7-9|few|TRBJ1-4|.
TGTGCCAGCAGCTTAGAGGAGGGGTTGGAAGAAAAACTGTTTTTT
CASSLEEGLEEKLFF
>TRBV11-2|many|TRBJ1-6|.
TGTGCCAGCAGCCCCCATTATGGGCAGGGATCACCCCTCCACTTT
CASSPHYGQGSPLHF
>TRBV29-1|once|TRBJ1-2|TRBD1
TGCAGCGTTGGGGGGACAGGGGGCGGAAACACCTTC
CSVGGTGGGNTF
>TRBV4-1|many|TRBJ2-5|.
TGCGCCAGCAGCCAAGTTCTCCTAGGAGAAGGGACCCAGTACTTC
CASSQVLLGEGTQYF
>TRBV7-9|.|TRBJ1-5|TRBD1
TGTGCCAGCAGCGAGGGACAGGACAATCAGCCCCAGCATTTT
CASSEGQDNQPQHF
>TRBV5-1|many|TRBJ2-2|.
TGCGCCAGCAGCTTGGTGGAGTCATCCGCGAACACCGGGGAGCTGTTTTTT
CASSLVESSANTGELFF
>TRBV20-1|many|TRBJ2-5|.
TGCAGTGCTAGCGGGGAGACCCAGTACTTC
CSASGETQYF
>TRBV20-1|.|TRBJ2-1|TRBD1
TGCAGTGCTAGAGATGTGGACAGGGGACTTAACACCGGGGAGCTGTATGAGCAGTTCTTC
CSARDVDRGLNTGELYEQFF
>TRBV12-3/TRBV12-4|many|TRBJ1-5|.
TGTGCCAGCAGTTTAGGGGCGACGAGGGTCCAGCATTTT
CASSLGATRVQHF
>TRBV15|many|TRBJ2-5|.
TGTGCCACCAGCAGAGATCAACGAGGGGCAGAGGAGACCCAGTACTTC
CATSRDQRGAEETQYF
>TRBV4-1|.|TRBJ1-1|TRBD1
TGCGCCAGCAGCCACCTCCCGGGACAGGACCTCACCGGGGCTGAAGCTTTCTTT
CASSHLPGQDLTGAEAFF
>TRBV7-8|many|TRBJ2-5|TRBD2
TGTGCCAGCAGCTTTCAAGGACTAGCGGGGGAGACCCAGTACTTC
CASSFQGLAGETQYF
>TRBV7-9|many|TRBJ1-4|.
TGTGCCAGCAGCTTAGTTATGGGGCAGAAGAATGAAAAACTGTTTTTT
CASSLVMGQKNEKLFF
>TRBV7-9|.|TRBJ2-1|TRBD1
TGTGCCAGCACCCCGAAACAGACAGGGGGCAGGGATGAGCAGTTCTTC
CASTPKQTGGRDEQFF
>TRBV11-2|many|TRBJ1-6|.
TGTGCCAGCAGGAACAGGGTAGCCTATAATTCACCCCTCCACTTT
CASRNRVAYNSPLHF
>TRBV7-4|.|TRBJ1-6|.
TGTGCCAGCAGCTTTGAGGGAGGGACTTTAAATTCACCCCTCCACTTT
CASSFEGGTLNSPLHF